The T cell receptor beta chain described here comes from a study of neoadjuvant anti-PD-1 for oral cavity cancer. Background on the study: Patients without progression received a fourth nivolumab dose around day 43, then surgical resection on days 50-56.

In regard to this clone: What it binds is not known.

Most PBMC samples had approximately 470 ng input DNA in six replicates. Some clones are missing from TCRdb's copy, which holds only in-frame ones; the method was immunoSEQ multiplex PCR. Among some 14,000 clones listed, around three quarters were seen once. Germline V gene lookup returns CDR1 ENHRY and CDR2 SYGVKD. The V end was cut by 0 bases, the J end by 4 bases, with 18 bases between. There are 17 residues in the CDR3. The time point was: after neoadjuvant nivolumab, at surgical resection. Patients had newly diagnosed, untreated stage II-IVA oral cavity squamous cell carcinoma. Study results and caveats: PBMC Gini-index clonality exceeded responders' in non-responders post-nivolumab.

The sequencing here drew on PBMCs, taken after nivolumab (anti-PD-1) treatment. The clonotype was recovered from a person aged 35-79 years with oral cavity squamous cell carcinoma. The J gene is TRBJ1-2, the V gene TRBV10-3; maybe TRBD1 (5 bases). The CDR3 sequence: CAISESIQGWGGYGYTF. DNA of the CDR3: TGTGCCATCAGTGAGTCCATACAAGGTTGGGGGGGCTATGGCTACACCTTC.